This TCR beta chain was sequenced in a study of identifying expanded T cells in peripheral blood (dated by TCRdb to the late 2010s). Study-wide context: Four technical replicates, made by sequencing separate aliquots from the same pool of genomic DNA, were compared pairwise.

Points on this clone: The specificity of this receptor is unknown. It has no much larger one-base neighbor in the sample; base qualities were not kept.

TCRbeta CDR3 regions were profiled by bias-controlled multiplex PCR amplification of genomic DNA with the immunoSEQ Assay. In the source study's methods: The absolute abundance of each unique TCRbeta CDR3 region was quantified after sequences were collapsed and filtered. Differential abundance was tested with a binomial (Fisher-equivalent) model and with a beta-binomial model adding time-dependent variance fitted from healthy donors. Clones with fewer than 5 combined templates were removed, and a clone was called differentially abundant if the clone's Benjamini-Hochberg FDR was below 0.01. Using the form v = (b*log(k)+a)^2, the beta-binomial variance was modeled as a function of the total template count across the two samples. This is the immuneACCESS table as TCRdb keeps it, with only in-frame sequences that have V and J called. A part of the clones is gone; compared with another copy, unresolved V genes explain less than half, and the rest is unexplained. The V and J calls and clone size were taken over from that table, and D and trimming were inferred from the DNA. The sample table lists 90,000 or so clones, about 90% of them with a count of one. The biggest ten clones account for around 5.2% of the sample.

During the collection period, no immune events, such as infections, were documented for the healthy donors. To calibrate time-dependent variance in a beta-binomial model of T-cell clone differential abundance, blood repertoires from healthy donors were used as a training cohort. The training cohort included around 10 healthy donors, of whom 3 were female and 7 were male. The donors were between roughly 25 and 70 years old, with an average age of about 47 years. Obtained from a commercial supplier, whole blood was collected from each healthy donor at three time points set around 14 days apart. Genomic DNA was extracted from unsorted whole blood for immunosequencing. Points the paper makes about the study in general: Across all healthy-donor time intervals, the beta-binomial model significantly cut both the number of clones called differentially abundant and the false-positive rate. In all healthy donors, the variance in clone template counts between samples taken 2 to 3 weeks apart rose significantly as total template count increased. The authors expected biological variance in healthy repertoires might increase further over much longer intervals such as months to years. Between technical replicates the binomial model flagged around 1.2 differentially abundant clones, whereas over about two weeks the binomial model flagged about 15 and over approximately 4 weeks 19 to 20.

Sequencing used blood. The sequence was obtained from a person aged 18 to 75 in good health.

The DNA sequence is as follows: TGCGCCAGCAGCTTGGAAGGCGCTCGCGCTAACTATGGCTACACCTTC. It translates to CASSLEGARANYGYTF. The chain was built from TRBV5-1 and TRBJ1-2, with no confident D gene call. The germline V gene sets CDR1 to SGHRS and CDR2 to YFSETQ. From the cysteine up to the phenylalanine, the CDR3 has a length of 16 residues. Of the read, only the CDR3 DNA is kept; its 48 bases are in frame from base 1. At the junction V is shortened by 0 bases and J by 0 bases, with 12 bases in between.